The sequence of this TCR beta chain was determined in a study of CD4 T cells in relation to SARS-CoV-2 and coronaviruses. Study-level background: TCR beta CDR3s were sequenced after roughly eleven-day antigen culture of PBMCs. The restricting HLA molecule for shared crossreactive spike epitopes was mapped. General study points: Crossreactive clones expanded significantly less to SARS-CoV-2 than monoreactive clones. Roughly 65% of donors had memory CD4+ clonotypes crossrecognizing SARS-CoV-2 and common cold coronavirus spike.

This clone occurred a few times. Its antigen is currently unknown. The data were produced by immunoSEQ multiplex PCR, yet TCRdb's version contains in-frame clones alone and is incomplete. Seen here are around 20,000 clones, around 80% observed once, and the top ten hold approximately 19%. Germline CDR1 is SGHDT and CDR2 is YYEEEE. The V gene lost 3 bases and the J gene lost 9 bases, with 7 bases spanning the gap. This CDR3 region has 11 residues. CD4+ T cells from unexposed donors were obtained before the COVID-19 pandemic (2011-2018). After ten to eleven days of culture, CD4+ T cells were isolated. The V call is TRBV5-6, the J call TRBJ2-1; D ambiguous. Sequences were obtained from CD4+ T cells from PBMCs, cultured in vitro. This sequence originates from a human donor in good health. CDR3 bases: TGTGCCAGCAGCTCGGCGTTTGAGCAGTTCTTC. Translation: CASSSAFEQFF.